These 27 T cell receptor beta chains share one sample of origin, sequenced in a study of T cell clonality in common variable immunodeficiency (dated by TCRdb to about 2015). The full study reports these points: Fewer deletions and N-nucleotide insertions were reportedly observed in CVID TCRbeta sequences, and highly modified clones with 13 or more V deletions were reportedly absent from CVID TCRbeta sequences.

The library was prepared using the immunoSEQ multiplex PCR assay. TCRdb took over this immuneACCESS table, retaining in-frame rearrangements with V and J assigned. Such tables are incomplete; in checked studies, under half of the missing clones stem from an unresolved V gene, and the remainder is unexplained. This sample has approximately 30,000 clones, none of them a singleton. The ten largest clonotypes hold 4% of the sample. What these receptors recognize is not known. The material sequenced was peripheral blood mononuclear cells. The receptors were sampled from a human donor with common variable immunodeficiency.

This clone was seen repeatedly, ten times or more. The CDR3 end lies 3 residues beyond the end of the read and is filled in from the germline J gene. This sequence joins TRBV5-1 and TRBJ2-7, with 9 positions matching TRBD2. The V and J ends lost 4 bases and 2 bases, in that order; junction bases with no gene match: 10. CDR3 size: 16 residues. From germline, CDR1 is SGHRS and CDR2 YFSETQ. The sequenced part of the CDR3 DNA is TGCGCCAGCAGCGGGGGGGCTAGCGGGACGACCTACGAG. It is translated as CASSGGASGTTYE. The entire CDR3 reads CASSGGASGTTYEQYF.

In regard to this clone: The sequenced fragment ends 3 residues before the CDR3 boundary, so the rest is inferred from the germline J gene. The chain couples TRBV20-1 to TRBJ2-3, with 7 bases identical to TRBD2. CDR3 length: 14 residues. With V trimmed by 6 bases and J by 8 bases, 14 bases remained unmatched. Germline V lookup: CDR1 DFQATT, CDR2 SNEGSKA (reference sequence). CDR3 loop: CSAVWAGEGGTQYF. CDR3 bases read: TGCAGTGCCGTCTGGGCGGGAGAGGGAGGTACG.

This clone has just a few counts. CDR3 DNA (partial): TGTGCCAGCTCACCTCCGGGACAGGGGGTATTTTTTGAG. Translation: CASSPPGQGVFFE. The full CDR3 reads CASSPPGQGVFFEQFF. J is TRBJ2-1 and V is TRBV18; TRBD1 matches 11 bases. The CDR3 end is not reached by the read, which stops 3 residues before it; the germline J gene fills it in. Germline lookup yields CDR1 KGHSH and CDR2 LQKENI. Trimming at V came to 3 bases and at J to 9 bases, leaving 10 bases not matched to a gene. The CDR3 runs to 16 residues.

The sample holds many counts of this clone. The read terminates 3 residues ahead of where the CDR3 ends, so the germline J gene completes it. This chain joins TRBV5-1 and TRBJ2-7, with D maybe TRBD1 (6 bases). This CDR3 region has 14 residues. Germline-derived CDR1 and CDR2 are SGHRS and YFSETQ. V lost 4 bases and J 5 bases, leaving 16 bases between the germline ends. CDR3: CASSQLQGRDEQYF. The covered CDR3 bases are TGCGCCAGCAGCCAATTACAGGGAAGGGACGAG.

This clone was seen repeatedly, ten times or more. The covered CDR3 bases are TGTGCCAGCAGCGTAGGTACTAGCGGGAGTAATGAG. Protein: CASSVGTSGSNE. The whole CDR3 reads CASSVGTSGSNEQFF. The chain employs TRBV9 and TRBJ2-1; 11 bases are a match to TRBD2. The sequence runs out 3 residues before the end of the CDR3; the remainder is reconstructed from the germline J gene. V shed 0 bases, J shed 7 bases, and the junction held 3 bases outside the gene matches. This CDR3 is built from 15 residues. CDR1 is SGDLS, CDR2 YYNGEE, per germline.

This clone occurred a few times. The CDR3 DNA, read in part, is TGCAGTGGGAAGGGGCGAGCGACAAACAATGAG. This translates into CSGKGRATNNE. The full CDR3 reads CSGKGRATNNEQFF. This chain uses TRBV20-1 with TRBJ2-1; possibly TRBD1 for D (5 bases). The missing CDR3 end, 3 residues past where the read stops, is filled in from the germline J gene. Germline assignment: CDR1 DFQATT and CDR2 SNEGSKA (reference sequence). The CDR3 is made up of 14 amino acids. Trimming stripped 7 bases from V and 5 bases from J, with 18 bases between.

At least ten counts were recorded for this clone. The DNA ends 3 residues before the CDR3 does, and the rest of the CDR3 is filled in from the germline J gene. V gene TRBV6-2 or TRBV6-3 combines with J gene TRBJ2-5; TRBD2 agrees at 9 bases. Germline loops: CDR1 MNHEY, CDR2 SVGEGT. This CDR3 is built from 15 residues. Trimming at V came to 5 bases and at J to 7 bases, leaving 11 bases not matched to a gene. CDR3 in amino acids: CASSAIASGVGTQYF. The part of the CDR3 DNA that was read is TGTGCCAGCAGTGCAATAGCTAGCGGGGTTGGGACC.

A remark on this clone: The read ends 3 residues early relative to the CDR3; the germline J gene fills the gap. The rearrangement uses TRBV18 and TRBJ1-6; TRBD1 matches 7 bases. CDR3 size: 16 residues. CDR1 is KGHSH and CDR2 is LQKENI in the germline V gene. Trimming at V came to 1 base and at J to 8 bases, leaving 8 bases not matched to a gene. CDR3 DNA (partial): TGTGCCAGCTCACCACGTCAAGGGGGCTTTGATTCACCC. It is translated as CASSPRQGGFDSP. The CDR3, in full, reads CASSPRQGGFDSPLHF. The whole variable domain, filled in from reference TRBV18 and TRBJ1-6, reads NAGVMQNPRHLVRRRGQEARLRCSPMKGHSHVYWYRQLPEEGLKFMVYLQKENIIDESGMPKERFSAEFPKEGPSILRIQQVVRGDSAAYFCASSPRQGGFDSPLHFGNGTRLTVT.

This clone was seen a few times. The sequenced part of the CDR3 DNA is TGTGCCAGCAGCCTCGCAGGGGGGAATTCACCC. Its translation is CASSLAGGNSP. In full, the CDR3 is CASSLAGGNSPLHF. V and J are TRBV7-9 and TRBJ1-6; 7 bases are shared with TRBD1. With the read ending 3 residues before the CDR3 end, the germline J gene is used to fill in that end. The CDR3 extends over 14 amino acids. The V segment lost 5 bases and the J segment 7 bases; nucleotides outside the gene matches: 5. Germline lookup yields CDR1 SEHNR and CDR2 FQNEAQ (reference sequence).

This clone was counted many times. The missing CDR3 end, 3 residues past where the read stops, is filled in from the germline J gene. The rearrangement uses TRBV18 and TRBJ2-5; 13 positions agree with TRBD2. J lost 5 bases, V lost 2 bases, and 8 bases had no gene match. Germline-derived CDR1 and CDR2 are KGHSH and LQKENI. This CDR3 has 17 amino acids. The sequenced CDR3 bases are TGTGCCAGCTCACCATTTCGGACTAGCGGGAGTGGGGAGACC. This translates into CASSPFRTSGSGET. The CDR3 reads in full as CASSPFRTSGSGETQYF.

There are many counts of this clone. The read gets to within 3 residues of the CDR3 end, and the germline J gene fills in the rest. The chain is built from TRBV6-1 and TRBJ1-5; the D is unclear. This CDR3 region has 15 residues. Germline V gene lookup returns CDR1 MNHNS and CDR2 SASEGT. Between the trimmed V and J ends, which lost 4 bases and 0 bases, there was a span of 10 bases. CDR3 protein: CASSAAAVSNQPQHF. The covered CDR3 bases are TGTGCCAGCAGTGCGGCGGCGGTTAGCAATCAGCCC.

The sample holds a few counts of this clone. The read finishes 3 residues shy of the CDR3 end, and the germline J gene is used to complete it. This chain joins TRBV23-1 and TRBJ1-2; D uncertain. TRBV23-1 belongs to the ORF category, with a function that is uncertain. The ends were cut back, 0 bases at V and 5 bases at J, with 7 bases in the middle. The CDR3 extends over 13 amino acids. CDR3 in amino acids: CASSQSKGYGYTF. CDR3 DNA, as far as it was read: TGCGCCAGCAGTCAATCCAAAGGTTATGGC.

Many counts were recorded for this clone. The CDR3 goes on 3 residues after the read ends, and that part is filled in from the germline J gene. The genes are TRBV5-1 and TRBJ1-2; tentative D call: TRBD1 (5 bases). Trimming took 1 base from V and 4 from J, leaving 11 bases between them. The CDR3 is 14 residues long. CDR1 and CDR2 (germline): SGHRS, YFSETQ. Here the CDR3 reads CASSLSRGGYGYTF. CDR3 DNA (partial): TGCGCCAGCAGCTTGAGTAGGGGAGGCTATGGC.

Details on this clone: The read stops 3 residues short of the end of the CDR3; the missing end is completed from the germline J gene. This chain connects TRBV20-1 to TRBJ1-1, with TRBD1 as a possible D gene (5 bases). Trimming shortened V by 0 bases and J by 1 base, and 9 bases separated the two germline ends. This CDR3 has 14 amino acids. The germline CDR1 and CDR2 sequences are DFQATT and SNEGSKA (reference sequence). The DNA read from the CDR3 is TGCAGTGCTAGAGATCAGGGTACGAACACTGAA. This codes for CSARDQGTNTE. In full, the CDR3 is CSARDQGTNTEAFF.

For this clone: Compared with germline, one end of the junction differs, possibly owing to a read error. From the germline J gene comes the end of the CDR3, since the read stops 3 residues before it. The chain couples TRBV18 to TRBJ2-7; the D gene is possibly TRBD1 (5 bases). This CDR3 comprises 13 residues. The V gene's germline CDR1 is KGHSH and CDR2 LQKENI. CDR3 DNA, as far as it was read: TGTGCCAGCTCCCCACTCAGGGTCGGCGAG. Encoded protein: CASSPLRVGE. The full-length CDR3 reads as CASSPLRVGEQYF. Full variable domain (rest looked up from reference TRBV18 and TRBJ2-7): NAGVMQNPRHLVRRRGQEARLRCSPMKGHSHVYWYRQLPEEGLKFMVYLQKENIIDESGMPKERFSAEFPKEGPSILRIQQVVRGDSAAYFCASSPLRVGEQYFGPGTRLTVT.

On this clone itself: The CDR3 goes on 3 residues after the read ends, and that part is filled in from the germline J gene. V is TRBV30 and J is TRBJ1-5; a possible D gene is TRBD1 (6 bases). V dropped 2 bases and J dropped 7 bases, with 18 bases sitting between them. The CDR3 has 15 amino acids. Germline V gives CDR1 GTSNPN, CDR2 SVGIG (reference sequence). CDR3 bases read: TGTGCCTGGAGTTTAAGACCCAGGGGTAAGCAGCCC. It is translated as CAWSLRPRGKQP. The entire CDR3 sequence reads CAWSLRPRGKQPQHF.

This clone was detected a few times. The read stops 3 residues short of the end of the CDR3; the missing end is completed from the germline J gene. The chain carries TRBV18 and TRBJ1-5; D might be TRBD1 (6 bases). The CDR3 extends over 18 amino acids. V shed 4 bases and J shed 4 bases, with 23 bases lying between them. The germline V gene encodes CDR1 KGHSH and CDR2 LQKENI. CDR3 sequence: CASSQQLNRAVGNQPQHF. The CDR3 bases that were read are TGTGCCAGCTCACAACAACTAAACAGGGCAGTAGGGAATCAGCCC.

In this sample, this clone turned up a few times. The CDR3 extends 3 residues past the end of the read, so its final part is completed from the germline J gene. The V call is TRBV19, the J call TRBJ2-1; 11 nucleotides agree with TRBD2. V was pared by 7 bases and J by 4 bases, with 12 bases of the junction left unmatched. CDR3 length: 17 amino acids. Per germline, CDR1 LNHDA and CDR2 SQIVND (reference sequence). The CDR3 loop is CASKPHSGRAGYNEQFF. The CDR3 DNA, read in part, is TGTGCCAGTAAACCCCATAGCGGGAGGGCAGGTTACAATGAG.

Regarding this clone: The CDR3 goes on 3 residues after the read ends, and that part is filled in from the germline J gene. This chain connects TRBV2 to TRBJ2-1; maybe TRBD2 (6 bases). V lost 2 bases and J 5 bases, leaving 16 bases between the germline ends. Germline values: CDR1 SNHLY, CDR2 FYNNEI. This CDR3 contains 16 residues. CDR3 bases read: TGTGCCAGCAGTGAATCGTTAGCGGCACCTCACAATGAG. It encodes CASSESLAAPHNE. The whole CDR3 region reads CASSESLAAPHNEQFF. The variable domain in full, with the rest retrieved from reference TRBV2 and TRBJ2-1, is EPEVTQTPSHQVTQMGQEVILRCVPISNHLYFYWYRQILGQKVEFLVSFYNNEISEKSEIFDDQFSVERPDGSNFTLKIRSTKLEDSAMYFCASSESLAAPHNEQFFGPGTRLTVL.

This clone was detected a few times. The read comes to an end 3 residues before the CDR3 does, leaving the germline J gene to fill in the end. V gene TRBV11-2 combines with J gene TRBJ2-7; tentatively, D is TRBD1 (6 bases). This CDR3 region has 14 residues. The germline V gene has CDR1 SGHAT and CDR2 FQNNGV. Trimming removed 1 base at V and 3 bases at J, with 10 bases between. CDR3 DNA (partial): TGTGCCAGCAGCTTAGCCAGGGGTGACTACGAG. Protein sequence: CASSLARGDYE. The whole CDR3 reads CASSLARGDYEQYF.

A word on this clone: Read coverage stops 3 residues before the CDR3 terminus; the germline J gene supplies the remainder. The chain carries TRBV19 and TRBJ1-1; 7 bases match TRBD1. There are 12 residues in the CDR3. The junction had 1 base not matched to a gene; V was cut back by 5 bases and J by 4 bases. Germline CDR1 is LNHDA and CDR2 is SQIVND (reference sequence). CDR3: CASSQGGTEAFF. The DNA read from the CDR3 is TGTGCCAGTAGTCAGGGGGGCACTGAA.

In its sample, this clone was seen a few times. The read halts 3 residues ahead of the CDR3 end, with the missing end drawn from the germline J gene. The chain joins TRBV19 to TRBJ2-5; possible D gene TRBD1, 6 bases. Germline V gene lookup returns CDR1 LNHDA and CDR2 SQIVND (reference sequence). The V end lost 10 bases, the J end lost 5 bases, and 14 bases lay between the germline ends. The CDR3 runs to 12 residues. This CDR3 is CATSLQGETQYF. The DNA read from the CDR3 is TGTGCCACCAGCCTACAGGGCGAGACC.

This clone occurred many times. The sequenced fragment ends 3 residues before the CDR3 boundary, so the rest is inferred from the germline J gene. This chain links TRBV2 with TRBJ1-4; possible D gene TRBD1, 5 bases. The germline V gene has CDR1 SNHLY and CDR2 FYNNEI. The germline V and J ends were trimmed by 3 bases and 7 bases, with 15 bases remaining between them. The length of the CDR3 is 15 residues. Partial CDR3 DNA: TGTGCCAGCAGTGATCGACAGCAAGGAGGTGAAAAA. Translating it yields CASSDRQQGGEK. The full CDR3 protein reads CASSDRQQGGEKLFF.

This clone appeared many times. The CDR3 is cut off 3 residues early in the read; its end comes from the germline J gene. V usage is TRBV7-2 and J usage is TRBJ2-3; 8 nucleotides align to TRBD1. This CDR3 spans 13 amino acids. J lost 3 bases, V lost 8 bases, and 4 bases had no gene match. Germline assignment: CDR1 SGHTA and CDR2 FQGNSA. CDR3 DNA (partial): TGTGCCAGCGGAGACAGGGGTACAGATACG. It codes for CASGDRGTDT. The CDR3 in its entirety is CASGDRGTDTQYF.

This clone occurred a few times. The read ends 3 residues shy of where the CDR3 ends; the end is completed using the germline J gene. This chain connects TRBV5-1 to TRBJ2-7; no clear D. CDR1 is SGHRS, CDR2 YFSETQ, per germline. The CDR3 is made up of 14 amino acids. V gave up 0 bases and J gave up 2 bases, with 9 bases separating them. The DNA read from the CDR3 is TGCGCCAGCAGCTTGGACGGCGGTACCTACGAG. It encodes CASSLDGGTYE. The whole CDR3 is CASSLDGGTYEQYF.

Regarding this clone: The CDR3 goes on 3 residues after the read ends, and that part is filled in from the germline J gene. This chain joins TRBV7-9 and TRBJ2-5; D is undetermined. The CDR3 length is 11 residues. V was cut by 5 bases and J by 2 bases, with 3 bases left in between. In germline, CDR1 is SEHNR, CDR2 FQNEAQ (reference sequence). CDR3 region: CASSRQETQYF. The sequenced part of the CDR3 DNA is TGTGCCAGCAGCCGTCAAGAGACC. The full variable domain, rest sourced from reference TRBV7-9 and TRBJ2-5, is DTGVSQNPRHKITKRGQNVTFRCDPISEHNRLYWYRQTLGQGPEFLTYFQNEAQLEKSRLLSDRFSAERPKGSFSTLEIQRTEQGDSAMYLCASSRQETQYFGPGTRLLVL.

To note about this clone: Read data end 3 residues before the CDR3 end; the end is taken from the germline J gene. The chain employs TRBV20-1 and TRBJ2-1; 9 nucleotides align to TRBD2. This CDR3 has 15 amino acids. J gave up 7 bases and V 2 bases, and 9 bases lay outside the gene matches. Germline V lookup: CDR1 DFQATT, CDR2 SNEGSKA (reference sequence). The CDR3 loop is CSARPMAGGRNEQFF. The part of the CDR3 DNA that was read is TGCAGTGCTAGACCGATGGCGGGAGGGCGGAATGAG.